Shown below are 31 T cell receptor beta chains from a single sample sequenced in a study of regulatory T cells in long-lasting Graves disease. Libraries of TCR beta came from iRepertoire HTBI primers plus Arm-PCR of CDR3 regions. TCRdb re-called the multiplex PCR reads through MiXCR, storing one row per CDR3 protein. The sample includes 500,000 to 800,000 distinct CDR3 sequences, about 30% of them seen just once. Noted time point: persistent/refractory GD, antithyroid drugs over 5 years with positive TRAb. The TCR library used RNA extracted from PBMCs. Sequencing used peripheral blood mononuclear cells (PBMCs), obtained when the disease was refractory, from a patient treated with antithyroid drugs. These receptors originate from a female donor with Graves disease.

In this sample, this clonotype turned up a few times. This chain joins TRBV20-1 and TRBJ1-2; D unresolved. This CDR3 spans 12 amino acids. The V end was cut by 5 bases, the J end by 8 bases, with 15 bases between. Germline V gene sequence: CDR1 DFQATT, CDR2 SNEGSKA (reference sequence). As DNA, the CDR3 is TGCAGTGCTCCCCGGACGGTCGGGGGCTACACCTTC. The encoded protein is CSAPRTVGGYTF.

V gene TRBV13 combines with J gene TRBJ1-1, with no clear D. CDR3 length: 12 residues. V was clipped by 5 bases and J by 11 bases, with 15 bases between them. Germline V CDR1 and CDR2: PRHDT, FYEKMQ (reference sequence). The chain's CDR3 is CASSPGTGWAFF. The CDR3 coding sequence is TGTGCCAGCAGCCCCGGTACTGGGTGGGCTTTCTTT.

J is TRBJ2-7 and V is TRBV28, with TRBD2 identical over 7 bases. With V trimmed by 2 bases and J by 3 bases, 4 bases remained unmatched. Germline assignment: CDR1 MDHEN and CDR2 SYDVKM. CDR3 size: 14 residues. The CDR3 region is CASSLTASGYEQYF. CDR3 coding DNA: TGTGCCAGCAGTTTAACGGCTAGCGGCTACGAGCAGTACTTC.

The rearrangement links TRBV7-9 to TRBJ2-7, with D uncertain. V was clipped by 5 bases and J by 2 bases, with 13 bases between them. The CDR3 length is 14 residues. The germline CDR1 and CDR2 sequences are SEHNR and FQNEAQ (reference sequence). This CDR3 is CASSLQGLAYEQYF. CDR3 coding DNA: TGTGCCAGCAGCCTACAAGGATTAGCCTACGAGCAGTACTTC.

This chain links TRBV28 with TRBJ1-5; the D is unclear. Germline lookup yields CDR1 MDHEN and CDR2 SYDVKM. The CDR3 is 15 amino acids. With 8 bases removed from V and 2 bases from J, the gap between germline ends came to 16 bases. The CDR3 spells CASSWADGRNQPQHF. CDR3 in DNA: TGTGCCAGCTCTTGGGCCGACGGACGCAATCAGCCCCAGCATTTT.

This clonotype appeared many times. The chain employs TRBV2 and TRBJ1-2; the D gene is possibly TRBD1 (5 bases). The CDR3 loop spans 13 amino acids. CDR1 SNHLY and CDR2 FYNNEI come from the germline V gene. V was cut by 8 bases and J by 2 bases, with 12 bases left in between. The CDR3 protein is CASEGDSNYGYTF. The CDR3 nucleotides are TGTGCCAGCGAAGGGGACTCCAACTATGGCTACACCTTC. Drawing the rest from reference TRBV2 and TRBJ1-2, the complete variable domain is EPEVTQTPSHQVTQMGQEVILRCVPISNHLYFYWYRQILGQKVEFLVSFYNNEISEKSEIFDDQFSVERPDGSNFTLKIRSTKLEDSAMYFCASEGDSNYGYTFGSGTRLTVV.

This clonotype has at least ten counts. The V gene is TRBV27, the J gene TRBJ2-5; D is unclear. The ends were cut back, 2 bases at V and 5 bases at J, with 12 bases in the middle. CDR3 length equals 14 residues. The germline V gene has CDR1 MNHEY and CDR2 SMNVEV (reference sequence). The CDR3 DNA follows: TGTGCCAGCAGTTTACTTGGAAGCACTGAGACCCAGTACTTC. This codes for CASSLLGSTETQYF.

The chain recombines TRBV29-1 with TRBJ1-1; 9 bases map to TRBD1. This CDR3 contains 14 residues. The germline CDR1 and CDR2 sequences are SQVTM and ANQGSEA. J gave up 5 bases and V 6 bases, and 10 bases lay outside the gene matches. The CDR3 sequence is CSVRTGAAGTEAFF. As DNA, the CDR3 is TGCAGCGTCCGGACAGGGGCGGCTGGTACTGAAGCTTTCTTT.

This clonotype was detected many times. The genes are TRBV3-1 and TRBJ1-5, with 8 bases that match TRBD1. The V gene end was trimmed by 1 base and the J gene end by 4 bases; junction bases not matched to a gene: 0. CDR1 is LGHDT and CDR2 is YNNKEL in the germline V gene (reference sequence). The CDR3 covers 14 residues. CDR3 in DNA: TGTGCCAGCAGCCAAGGGACAGGGAATCAGCCCCAGCATTTT. It codes for CASSQGTGNQPQHF.

The chain uses TRBV10-3 and TRBJ1-6, with 8 bases lining up with TRBD1. Trimming took 10 bases from V and 12 from J; bases not matched to a gene: 11. The length of the CDR3 is 13 residues. Looked up from germline, CDR1 is ENHRY and CDR2 is SYGVKD. CDR3 protein: CATGQGGHLPLHF. The CDR3 region has the DNA TGTGCCACAGGACAGGGAGGGCATTTACCCCTCCACTTT.

The chain employs TRBV3-1 and TRBJ2-4; TRBD2 matches 9 bases. J was trimmed by 6 bases and V by 0 bases; bases with no gene match: 3. The CDR3 totals 15 residues. Germline CDR1 is LGHDT and CDR2 is YNNKEL (reference sequence). This CDR3 reads CASSQEQRGVNIQYF. The CDR3 DNA reads TGTGCCAGCAGCCAAGAACAGCGGGGGGTAAACATTCAGTACTTC.

This clonotype showed up just a few times. The V gene is TRBV7-6, the J gene TRBJ1-2; D may be TRBD1 (6 bases). The CDR3 is 17 amino acids. Germline CDR1 and CDR2: SGHVS and FNYEAQ. V was pared by 3 bases and J by 4 bases, with 21 bases between. This CDR3 is CASSFPEETGNLYGYTF. Here the CDR3 DNA reads TGTGCCAGCAGCTTTCCCGAAGAGACAGGCAACCTCTATGGCTACACCTTC.

The V gene is TRBV19, the J gene TRBJ2-7; TRBD2 matches at 11 bases. Trimming at V came to 2 bases and at J to 1 base, leaving 10 bases not matched to a gene. Germline V gene sequence: CDR1 LNHDA, CDR2 SQIVND (reference sequence). The CDR3 is 18 amino acids. CDR3 nucleotides: TGTGCCAGTAGTATATACCCTAAGGGACTAGCGGATTCCTACGAGCAGTACTTC. Encoded protein: CASSIYPKGLADSYEQYF.

The sample holds many counts of this clonotype. The V gene is TRBV5-1, the J gene TRBJ1-2; D perhaps matches TRBD1 (6 bases). CDR1 SGHRS and CDR2 YFSETQ come from the germline V gene. The length of the CDR3 is 14 residues. V was clipped by 0 bases and J by 4 bases, with 10 bases between them. This CDR3 is CASSLAGEAYGYTF. The CDR3 DNA sequence: TGCGCCAGCAGCTTGGCAGGGGAAGCCTATGGCTACACCTTC. Based on the CDR3 plus reference TRBV5-1 and TRBJ1-2, the full variable domain is KAGVTQTPRYLIKTRGQQVTLSCSPISGHRSVSWYQQTPGQGLQFLFEYFSETQRNKGNFPGRFSGRQFSNSRSEMNVSTLELGDSALYLCASSLAGEAYGYTFGSGTRLTVV.

There are many counts of this clonotype. This chain's CDR3 is CASSPHRGPSEAFF. The CDR3, as DNA: TGTGCCAGCAGCCCACACAGGGGACCTAGTGAAGCTTTCTTT. The chain couples TRBV7-3 to TRBJ1-1; 7 bases are a match to TRBD1. The V gene's germline CDR1 is SGHTA and CDR2 FQGTGA. CDR3 size: 14 residues. The J segment lost 7 bases and the V segment lost 5 bases, leaving 10 bases of the junction unmatched.

The V call is TRBV20-1, the J call TRBJ1-2, with 7 bases aligning to TRBD1. The CDR3 runs to 14 residues. The J segment lost 4 bases and the V segment lost 5 bases, leaving 10 bases of the junction unmatched. CDR1 DFQATT and CDR2 SNEGSKA come from the germline V gene (reference sequence). CDR3 sequence (DNA): TGCAGTGCTCGCATCAGGGGGTTCTCCTATGGCTACACCTTC. Its protein product is CSARIRGFSYGYTF.

This clonotype turned up a few times. The chain is built from TRBV19 and TRBJ1-2, with 7 bases identical to TRBD1. The CDR3 runs to 13 residues. The germline V gene encodes CDR1 LNHDA and CDR2 SQIVND (reference sequence). The V segment lost 3 bases and the J segment 8 bases; nucleotides outside the gene matches: 6. The CDR3 region has the DNA TGTGCCAGTAGTATCCAACAGGGGATCGGCTACACCTTC. Protein sequence: CASSIQQGIGYTF.

The V and J genes are TRBV27 and TRBJ2-7; D unclear. Germline V gene data show CDR1 as MNHEY and CDR2 as SMNVEV (reference sequence). CDR3 length: 17 amino acids. The V and J ends lost 4 bases and 2 bases respectively, with 21 bases between them. CDR3 residues: CASSSYMAPGPTYEQYF. Written as DNA, the CDR3 is TGTGCCAGCAGTTCATATATGGCCCCCGGGCCGACCTACGAGCAGTACTTC.

Many counts were recorded for this clonotype. V and J are TRBV2 and TRBJ1-4, with TRBD1 identical over 8 bases. Germline-derived CDR1 and CDR2 are SNHLY and FYNNEI. The length of the CDR3 is 15 residues. The V and J ends lost 5 bases and 3 bases, in that order; junction bases with no gene match: 5. CDR3 loop: CASSYDRGSNEKLFF. The CDR3 bases are TGTGCCAGCAGTTATGACAGGGGATCTAATGAAAAACTGTTTTTT.

The chain links TRBV5-4 to TRBJ2-5; D gene unclear. The CDR3 runs to 15 residues. The germline V gene encodes CDR1 SGHNT and CDR2 YYREEE (reference sequence). Trimming pared 0 bases from V and 2 bases from J, leaving 11 bases between. The CDR3 bases are TGTGCCAGCAGCTTGGAGCAGAAACCTCAAGAGACCCAGTACTTC. It specifies CASSLEQKPQETQYF.

This clonotype has just a few counts. This chain uses TRBV7-9 with TRBJ2-2, with 10 bases identical to TRBD2. CDR1 is SEHNR, CDR2 FQNEAQ, per germline (reference sequence). The junction had 5 bases not matched to a gene; V was cut back by 4 bases and J by 6 bases. There are 15 residues in the CDR3. CDR3 region: CASSYKREGSGELFF. In nucleotides, the CDR3 is TGTGCCAGCAGCTACAAGCGGGAGGGGTCCGGGGAGCTGTTTTTT.

The rearrangement joins TRBV7-6 to TRBJ1-5; TRBD1 matches 7 bases. With 1 base clipped from V and 6 bases from J, the junction kept 9 bases outside the gene matches. The CDR3 runs 16 residues. Germline V gives CDR1 SGHVS, CDR2 FNYEAQ. The chain's CDR3 is CASSLEPRGKGQPQHF. The CDR3 DNA reads TGTGCCAGCAGCTTAGAACCCAGGGGGAAGGGTCAGCCCCAGCATTTT.

V usage is TRBV30 and J usage is TRBJ2-7; D is perhaps TRBD1 or TRBD2 (6 bases each). Germline V gene data show CDR1 as GTSNPN and CDR2 as SVGIG (reference sequence). V shed 2 bases and J shed 1 base, with 15 bases lying between them. CDR3 length: 15 amino acids. Here the CDR3 reads CAWSRNGGPSYEQYF. CDR3 sequence (DNA): TGTGCCTGGAGTCGGAACGGGGGCCCTTCCTACGAGCAGTACTTC.

This clonotype appeared many times. The rearrangement joins TRBV6-1 to TRBJ2-7, with 8 bases matching TRBD2. The CDR3 length is 19 residues. In germline, CDR1 is MNHNS, CDR2 SASEGT. V was clipped by 6 bases and J by 0 bases; unmatched bases: 19. Written as DNA, the CDR3 is TGTGCCAGCAGCCACCGTTCGGCATACGGGAGGGTGAGCTCCTACGAGCAGTACTTC. Its protein product is CASSHRSAYGRVSSYEQYF.

The chain is built from TRBV4-1 and TRBJ2-7; the match to TRBD1 covers 7 bases. V shed 0 bases, J shed 1 base, and the junction held 9 bases outside the gene matches. The CDR3 length is 17 residues. Germline lookup yields CDR1 MGHRA and CDR2 YSYEKL. In nucleotides, the CDR3 is TGCGCCAGCAGCCAAGATGGTTCGATGGACAGGTCCTACGAGCAGTACTTC. This codes for CASSQDGSMDRSYEQYF.

This clonotype was counted only a few times. The chain uses TRBV6-2 or TRBV6-3 and TRBJ1-2, with a weak D call TRBD1 (6 bases). V lost 0 bases and J lost 8, with 19 bases in between. Germline loops: CDR1 MNHEY, CDR2 SVGEGT. The CDR3 covers 16 residues. CDR3 nucleotides: TGTGCCAGCAGTTACTCGAATAGCAGGGGAATGGGGGGCTACACCTTC. Its translation: CASSYSNSRGMGGYTF.

Written as DNA, the CDR3 is TGTGCCAGCAGTTTCCTCCCTCCTACGGCTTTCTTT. It is translated as CASSFLPPTAFF. The chain links TRBV28 to TRBJ1-1; D remains ambiguous. Germline loops: CDR1 MDHEN, CDR2 SYDVKM. This CDR3 has 12 residues. V lost 3 bases, J lost 11 bases, and 13 bases lay in between.

Only a few counts were recorded for this clonotype. The rearrangement joins TRBV3-1 to TRBJ2-2; D gene ambiguous. The CDR3 has 14 amino acids. The V and J ends lost 10 bases and 2 bases respectively, with 14 bases between them. Germline V gene data show CDR1 as LGHDT and CDR2 as YNNKEL (reference sequence). CDR3 sequence: CATRPLGNTGELFF. CDR3 coding DNA: TGTGCCACTCGGCCACTGGGAAACACCGGGGAGCTGTTTTTT.

V usage is TRBV6-2 or TRBV6-3 and J usage is TRBJ1-1; D perhaps matches TRBD1 (5 bases). Germline V gives CDR1 MNHEY, CDR2 SVGEGT. This CDR3 is 13 amino acids long. The V end was cut by 6 bases, the J end by 4 bases, with 12 bases between. The DNA for the CDR3 is TGTGCCAGCAGCCAAGGCAGGGCCACTGAAGCTTTCTTT. It specifies CASSQGRATEAFF.

V and J are TRBV7-3 and TRBJ2-2; 7 nucleotides agree with TRBD2. Germline V lookup: CDR1 SGHTA, CDR2 FQGTGA. The V and J ends lost 8 bases and 4 bases, in that order; junction bases with no gene match: 7. This CDR3 has 14 residues. In DNA form, the CDR3 reads TGTGCCAGCTTTCTGGCGGGAGTCACCGGGGAGCTGTTTTTT. Protein sequence: CASFLAGVTGELFF.

The rearrangement links TRBV10-3 to TRBJ2-5, with D possibly TRBD2 on 7 matching bases. This CDR3 region has 14 residues. With 3 bases removed from V and 5 bases from J, the gap between germline ends came to 13 bases. Germline V lookup: CDR1 ENHRY, CDR2 SYGVKD. The CDR3 DNA is TGTGCCATCAGTGAACGGGGGGCCTCGGAGACCCAGTACTTC. Protein product: CAISERGASETQYF.